Listed below are T cell receptor beta chains from one sample, sequenced in a study of T cell responses to AZD1222 COVID-19 vaccine. Some clones are missing from TCRdb's copy, which holds only in-frame ones; the method was immunoSEQ multiplex PCR. There are 120,000 or so clones in the sample; approximately 90% occur only once, and 3% lies in the top ten. Sequencing was performed on peripheral blood, taken 28 days after the second AZD1222 dose. Receptors originate from an adult who received the AZD1222 COVID-19 vaccine. Each CDR3 is given with its conserved first and last residue.

cdr3_aa j_call cdr3_length v_call
CASSAGGNTEAFF TRBJ1-1 13 TRBV2
CASSLVGGAPTDTQYF TRBJ2-3 16 TRBV7-9
CASSEWGNNSPLHF TRBJ1-6 14 TRBV9
CASSVVPQGRGNTIYF TRBJ1-3 16 TRBV9
CASSLERLEPYEQYF TRBJ2-7 15 TRBV5-4
CASSYSTGLTGELFF TRBJ2-2 15 TRBV6-5
CSVGDLYGYTF TRBJ1-2 11 TRBV29-1
CASSSDPFSDQYF TRBJ2-5 13 TRBV7-9
CASSQGGSPGPVLTEAFF TRBJ1-1 18 TRBV4-2
CASTLFGSGELFF TRBJ2-2 13 TRBV9
CASSERPGAEQFF TRBJ2-1 13 TRBV2
CASSRGTGVRDSPLHF TRBJ1-6 16 TRBV7-6
CASSYVAFNSPLHF TRBJ1-6 14 TRBV6-2/TRBV6-3
CASSFGGASTDTQYF TRBJ2-3 15 TRBV7-2
CASSLSGIGELFF TRBJ2-2 13 TRBV5-1
CASKGSGSGYGYTF TRBJ1-2 14 TRBV6-5
CASSQDWGTYTEAFF TRBJ1-1 15 TRBV4-3
CASSPGRENYGYTF TRBJ1-2 14 TRBV7-8
CASSPAATNEKLFF TRBJ1-4 14 TRBV19
CASSPDGSRVAFF TRBJ1-1 13 TRBV7-2
CASSLPGVYGYTF TRBJ1-2 13 TRBV5-6
CSATGNGYTF TRBJ1-2 10 TRBV20-1
CASSLGREIYNEQFF TRBJ2-1 15 TRBV7-2
CASSLAGTAVDYEQYF TRBJ2-7 16 TRBV7-2
CASSIGTSGAGETQYF TRBJ2-5 16 TRBV19
CASSPGQGVTEAFF TRBJ1-1 14 TRBV11-3
CASSWTSGEYTDTQYF TRBJ2-3 16 TRBV5-6
CASSAQWGGYNEQFF TRBJ2-1 15 TRBV28
CASGQGGNQPQHF TRBJ1-5 13 TRBV10-2
CASSLYGETQYF TRBJ2-5 12 TRBV28
CASSGDRGFNQPQHF TRBJ1-5 15 TRBV2
CASMVVRDQPQHF TRBJ1-5 13 TRBV6-5
CASSLELGNTIYF TRBJ1-3 13 TRBV5-1
CASSQSPAGGVGEQYF TRBJ2-7 16 TRBV4-1
CATSGWTGSSYEQYF TRBJ2-7 15 TRBV15
CASSFLVGGEQYF TRBJ2-7 13 TRBV12-3/TRBV12-4
CASSPDLAKNIQYF TRBJ2-4 14 TRBV7-2
CASSYSGLGVHNEQFF TRBJ2-1 16 TRBV6-5
CASSLGDRQYF TRBJ2-7 11 TRBV11-2